This T cell receptor beta chain is from a study of blood T cell repertoires in COVID-19. Study details: The samples span acute and convalescent COVID-19 from the United States, Italy and Spain. Sample material is recorded as cDNA or gDNA derived from T cells, B-cell-depleted T cells, or PBMCs.

The authors' processing: How many nucleated cells were present was estimated from reference gene primer amplification. Some clones are missing from TCRdb's copy, which holds only in-frame ones; the method was immunoSEQ multiplex PCR. That table furnishes V, J and clone size, whereas the DNA furnished D and trimming. This table has approximately 28,000 clones, about three quarters appearing once. V was pared by 6 bases and J by 3 bases, with 11 bases between. The CDR3 runs to 13 residues. Germline CDR1 is MNHNY and CDR2 is SVGAGI (reference sequence). The rearrangement uses TRBV6-6 and TRBJ1-2; D unclear. The receptor was isolated from a boy younger than 10 with active or convalescent COVID-19. Source material: peripheral blood. The CDR3 loop reads CASSQQSHYGYTF. In DNA form, the CDR3 reads TGTGCCAGCAGCCAACAGAGCCACTATGGCTACACCTTC.